The 27 T cell receptor beta chains below come from one sample, sequenced in a study of blood T cells in healthy people across ages. Combining a sample-barcoded 5' primer with a J-beta primer mix, a second PCR ran for roughly 7 to 12 cycles. Each CDR3 protein gets one entry after TCRdb re-called the 5' RACE reads with MiXCR. The data show more than 1.4 million distinct CDR3 sequences, 35% to 45% seen once. The specimen sequenced was blood. The receptors here all came from a young woman in good health.

This clonotype has more than one count but fewer than ten. The rearrangement uses TRBV4-1 and TRBJ1-6; D may be TRBD1 (5 bases). V dropped 5 bases and J dropped 5 bases, with 16 bases sitting between them. Germline V gene data show CDR1 as MGHRA and CDR2 as YSYEKL. This CDR3 is built from 16 residues. The CDR3 nucleotides are TGCGCCAGCAGCGGGGCAGGGCAGTTAGATAATTCACCCCTCCACTTT. It codes for CASSGAGQLDNSPLHF.

This clonotype was observed a few times. The chain couples TRBV7-7 to TRBJ2-7; 9 bases match TRBD1. The J call may be in error: the DNA end matches TRBJ2-5 better. The CDR3 totals 16 residues. Germline V gene lookup returns CDR1 SSHAT and CDR2 FNYEAQ (reference sequence). The CDR3 loop reads CASSPAPGQGKETQYF. As DNA, the CDR3 is TGTGCCAGCAGCCCGGCCCCGGGACAGGGTAAAGAGACCCAGTACTTC.

The V call is TRBV10-2, the J call TRBJ2-1, with no clear D. CDR3 length: 15 residues. V lost 2 bases to trimming and J lost 10 bases, with 18 bases between them. Germline loops: CDR1 WSHSY, CDR2 SAAADI. CDR3 in amino acids: CASSEPLGLRLEQFF. The CDR3 bases are TGCGCCAGCAGTGAGCCCCTGGGTCTGCGCCTCGAGCAGTTCTTC.

This clonotype was seen only a few times. The genes are TRBV6-5 and TRBJ2-7, with 8 bases matching TRBD2. The CDR3 covers 15 residues. In germline, CDR1 is MNHEY, CDR2 SVGAGI. The trim removed 4 bases at V and 5 bases at J, leaving 10 bases unmatched. In nucleotides, the CDR3 is TGTGCCAGCAGTTTTTTTGGGACTAGTCCCCACGAGCAGTACTTC. Its translation is CASSFFGTSPHEQYF.

The chain has TRBV30 and TRBJ1-5; 8 positions agree with TRBD1. This CDR3 is built from 13 residues. The V and J ends lost 1 base and 7 bases, in that order; junction bases with no gene match: 3. Germline CDR1 is GTSNPN and CDR2 is SVGIG (reference sequence). Here the CDR3 DNA reads TGTGCCTGGAGTGCCGGACAGGGACAGCCCCAGCATTTT. Translated: CAWSAGQGQPQHF.

The chain combines TRBV5-1 with TRBJ1-6; the D gene is possibly TRBD1 (5 bases). There are 16 residues in the CDR3. CDR1 and CDR2 from the germline V gene are SGHRS and YFSETQ. V dropped 0 bases and J dropped 6 bases, with 13 bases sitting between them. The CDR3 coding sequence is TGCGCCAGCAGCTTGGCCCCGGACATGATTAATTCACCCCTCCACTTT. Translation gives CASSLAPDMINSPLHF. Full variable domain (rest looked up from reference TRBV5-1 and TRBJ1-6): KAGVTQTPRYLIKTRGQQVTLSCSPISGHRSVSWYQQTPGQGLQFLFEYFSETQRNKGNFPGRFSGRQFSNSRSEMNVSTLELGDSALYLCASSLAPDMINSPLHFGNGTRLTVT.

The V call is TRBV20-1, the J call TRBJ2-1; D call uncertain. Per the germline V gene, CDR1 is DFQATT and CDR2 is SNEGSKA (reference sequence). V dropped 0 bases and J dropped 6 bases, with 9 bases sitting between them. The CDR3 spans 13 residues. Here the CDR3 reads CSARDGRSNEQFF. The CDR3 DNA follows: TGCAGTGCTAGAGATGGTAGGTCCAATGAGCAGTTCTTC.

V gene TRBV2 combines with J gene TRBJ2-1; possible D gene TRBD1, 6 bases. This CDR3 has 15 amino acids. The V gene's germline CDR1 is SNHLY and CDR2 FYNNEI. V lost 1 base and J 3 bases, leaving 10 bases between the germline ends. CDR3 nucleotide sequence: TGTGCCAGCAGTGAAGACTGGACAGTCTACAATGAGCAGTTCTTC. Amino acids: CASSEDWTVYNEQFF.

The sample holds a few counts of this clonotype. CDR3 sequence reads: CSARDQEHEQFF. The CDR3 region has the DNA TGCAGTGCCAGGGACCAGGAGCATGAGCAGTTCTTC. This chain connects TRBV20-1 to TRBJ2-1, with D possibly being TRBD1 or TRBD2 (5 bases each). Germline V CDR1 and CDR2: DFQATT, SNEGSKA (reference sequence). The ends were cut back, 6 bases at V and 8 bases at J, with 14 bases in the middle. The CDR3 extends over 12 amino acids.

This clonotype showed up just a few times. The chain employs TRBV12-3 or TRBV12-4 and TRBJ2-5, with TRBD1 identical over 9 bases. The CDR3 runs to 13 residues. V was clipped by 8 bases and J by 4 bases; unmatched bases: 5. The CDR3 coding sequence is TGTGCCAGCTGGGGGACAGGGAGAGAGACCCAGTACTTC. Its translation: CASWGTGRETQYF.

The gene calls are TRBV27 and TRBJ2-5, with D possibly TRBD2 on 6 matching bases. Germline V lookup: CDR1 MNHEY, CDR2 SMNVEV (reference sequence). This CDR3 is built from 13 residues. V dropped 7 bases and J dropped 11 bases, with 20 bases sitting between them. The CDR3 loop is CASKEPGRHEQYF. The CDR3 DNA sequence: TGTGCCAGCAAGGAACCAGGGAGGCATGAGCAGTACTTC.

Ten or more counts support this clonotype. This chain connects TRBV29-1 to TRBJ2-7; 9 nucleotides agree with TRBD2. V was pared by 2 bases and J by 3 bases, with 2 bases of the junction left unmatched. The CDR3 contains 13 residues. Germline assignment: CDR1 SQVTM and CDR2 ANQGSEA. Written as DNA, the CDR3 is TGCAGCGTTGAATTAGCGGGGGACTACGAGCAGTACTTC. It specifies CSVELAGDYEQYF.

This clonotype was seen a few times. V and J are TRBV3-1 and TRBJ2-5; D call uncertain. Germline CDR1 and CDR2: LGHDT and YNNKEL (reference sequence). The CDR3 is 15 amino acids. Trimming pared 0 bases from V and 0 bases from J, leaving 8 bases between. For the CDR3, the DNA is TGTGCCAGCAGCCAAGATATACGGTACCAAGAGACCCAGTACTTC. It encodes CASSQDIRYQETQYF.

This clonotype turned up a few times. The chain uses TRBV6-5 and TRBJ1-4, with D uncertain. CDR3 length: 14 amino acids. From germline, CDR1 is MNHEY and CDR2 SVGAGI. The V gene lost 5 bases and the J gene lost 8 bases, with 15 bases spanning the gap. CDR3: CASSDGPRPEKLFF. The CDR3 bases are TGTGCCAGCAGTGACGGACCTCGACCGGAAAAACTGTTTTTT.

The gene calls are TRBV27 and TRBJ1-4, with D perhaps TRBD1 (5 bases). Trimming left V 2 bases short and J 10 bases short, with 14 bases between. This CDR3 spans 14 amino acids. CDR1 MNHEY and CDR2 SMNVEV come from the germline V gene (reference sequence). CDR3 region: CASSLEVGGSKLFF. The CDR3 region has the DNA TGTGCCAGCAGTTTAGAGGTCGGGGGTTCAAAACTGTTTTTT.

The chain has TRBV12-3 or TRBV12-4 and TRBJ2-1; 7 bases are a match to TRBD2. V shed 3 bases and J 15 bases; nucleotides not matched to a gene: 8. CDR3 size: 12 residues. The CDR3 DNA follows: TGTGCCAGCAGTTTTCCGGGGGGAGGGTCGTTCTTC. Its protein is CASSFPGGGSFF.

This clonotype was observed a handful of times. The chain links TRBV5-5 to TRBJ2-3; possibly TRBD2 for D (6 bases). Germline V gene lookup returns CDR1 SGHKS and CDR2 YYEKEE (reference sequence). Between the trimmed V and J ends, which lost 6 bases and 6 bases, there was a span of 14 bases. This CDR3 region has 13 residues. CDR3 in DNA: TGTGCCAGCAACAACGGGGGTAGGGATACGCAGTATTTT. Translated: CASNNGGRDTQYF.

The chain couples TRBV2 to TRBJ2-5; 8 nucleotides agree with TRBD1. This CDR3 is 15 amino acids long. The V gene's germline CDR1 is SNHLY and CDR2 FYNNEI. The J segment lost 1 base and the V segment lost 5 bases, leaving 6 bases of the junction unmatched. The DNA of the CDR3 is TGTGCCAGCAGTACGACAGGGGCCCCCCAAGAGACCCAGTACTTC. This encodes CASSTTGAPQETQYF.

The chain employs TRBV6-1 and TRBJ1-2, with D possibly TRBD1 on 6 matching bases. The CDR3 has 15 residues. Germline V gene sequence: CDR1 MNHNS, CDR2 SASEGT. The V and J ends lost 3 bases and 5 bases respectively, with 16 bases between them. The CDR3 sequence: CASSEEGGAAYGYTF. CDR3 nucleotides: TGTGCCAGCAGTGAGGAGGGGGGTGCCGCTTATGGCTACACCTTC.

The chain employs TRBV21-1 and TRBJ2-7. TRBV21-1 is annotated as a pseudogene. The CDR3 is 15 amino acids. CDR3 protein: CASSELVYRYRGQYF. CDR3 DNA sequence: TGTGCCAGCAGCGAGTTGGTGTACAGATACCGAGGGCAGTACTTC.

This clonotype was detected a few times. The chain recombines TRBV27 with TRBJ1-6, with a weak D call TRBD1 (6 bases). The CDR3 sequence is 15 residues long. Germline V gene data show CDR1 as MNHEY and CDR2 as SMNVEV (reference sequence). V lost 5 bases, J lost 2 bases, and 10 bases lay in between. CDR3: CASSPGQTYNSPLHF. The CDR3 DNA reads as TGTGCCAGCAGTCCAGGACAGACCTATAATTCACCCCTCCACTTT.

The rearrangement joins TRBV2 to TRBJ2-7; D unresolved. V lost 2 bases and J lost 5, with 10 bases in between. This CDR3 is 13 amino acids long. CDR1 and CDR2 from the germline V gene are SNHLY and FYNNEI. Here the CDR3 reads CASSENFEDEQYF. The CDR3 nucleotides are TGTGCCAGCAGTGAAAATTTCGAGGACGAGCAGTACTTC.

To note about this clonotype: One end of the junction does not line up with germline, which may come from a read error. This sequence joins TRBV7-2 and TRBJ2-7; 9 bases are a match to TRBD2. The CDR3 spans 15 residues. Germline CDR1 SGHTA, CDR2 FQGNSA. Written as DNA, the CDR3 is TGCGCCAGCAGCTTGTACGCGGGGGGGAACAATGAGCAGTACTTC. It is translated as CASSLYAGGNNEQYF.

The chain recombines TRBV20-1 with TRBJ2-5; 7 bases map to TRBD2. From germline, CDR1 is DFQATT and CDR2 SNEGSKA (reference sequence). J was trimmed by 11 bases and V by 0 bases; bases with no gene match: 12. The CDR3 loop spans 14 amino acids. The CDR3 reads CSARDGPSGRKQYF. CDR3 nucleotide sequence: TGCAGTGCTAGAGATGGGCCTAGCGGTCGTAAGCAGTACTTC.

V gene TRBV3-1 combines with J gene TRBJ1-2, with D perhaps TRBD1 (5 bases). The CDR3 contains 14 residues. In germline, CDR1 is LGHDT, CDR2 YNNKEL (reference sequence). V was shortened by 2 bases and J by 8 bases, with 15 bases between the two germline ends. The CDR3 region is CASSQWDEGRGYTF. CDR3 bases: TGTGCCAGCAGCCAATGGGACGAAGGCAGGGGCTACACCTTC.

This sequence joins TRBV28 and TRBJ2-7; possibly TRBD1 for D (6 bases). V shed 7 bases and J shed 5 bases, with 12 bases lying between them. The CDR3 runs 12 residues. Germline CDR1 MDHEN, CDR2 SYDVKM. The CDR3 region has the DNA TGTGCCAGCAAACTGCAGGGGCACGAGCAGTACTTC. Encoded protein: CASKLQGHEQYF. Using reference TRBV28 and TRBJ2-7 for the parts outside the CDR3, the full variable domain is DVKVTQSSRYLVKRTGEKVFLECVQDMDHENMFWYRQDPGLGLRLIYFSYDVKMKEKGDIPEGYSVSREKKERFSLILESASTNQTSMYLCASKLQGHEQYFGPGTRLTVT.

The chain links TRBV7-6 to TRBJ1-1; the D gene is possibly TRBD1 (5 bases). Germline values: CDR1 SGHVS, CDR2 FNYEAQ. CDR3 length equals 14 residues. The germline V and J ends were trimmed by 5 bases and 4 bases, with 14 bases remaining between them. The CDR3 DNA reads as TGTGCCAGCAGCGCAAACGCAGGGAGCACTGAAGCTTTCTTT. Protein: CASSANAGSTEAFF.